This TCR beta chain stems from a study of Ad26.COV2.S vaccination and SARS-CoV-2 variants. Looking at the study overall: Intramuscular Ad26.COV2.S at 5x10^10 or 1x10^11 viral particles. Study-level findings and limits: Possible underestimation of total T cell responses by the TCR breadth and depth analyses was noted.

Using immunoSEQ multiplex PCR, the repertoire was profiled, and TCRdb retains in-frame clones only, with some absent. The sample shows fewer than 800,000 clones, around 90% of them seen only once. In this sample, this clone turned up once. Antigen specificity is unknown. Described treatment: roughly 20 received Ad26.COV2.S at low or high dose, single or two shots; about 5 received placebo; per-sample allocation not given. Sampling took place 63 days after the first vaccine or placebo injection. What was given as vaccine was an Ad26 vector encoding Wuhan-strain SARS-CoV-2 spike. The CDR3 has 11 residues. The germline V and J ends were trimmed by 0 bases and 7 bases, with 6 bases remaining between them. The germline gives CDR1 DFQATT, CDR2 SNEGSKA (reference sequence).

The sequencing used peripheral blood, collected in a trial of Ad26.COV2.S vaccine versus placebo. V and J are TRBV20-1 and TRBJ2-5; D not certain. The TCR was taken from a person aged 18-60 years who received the Ad26.COV2.S COVID-19 vaccine or a placebo. CDR3 in amino acids: CSARDKGTQYF. DNA of the CDR3: TGCAGTGCTAGAGATAAGGGGACCCAGTACTTC.